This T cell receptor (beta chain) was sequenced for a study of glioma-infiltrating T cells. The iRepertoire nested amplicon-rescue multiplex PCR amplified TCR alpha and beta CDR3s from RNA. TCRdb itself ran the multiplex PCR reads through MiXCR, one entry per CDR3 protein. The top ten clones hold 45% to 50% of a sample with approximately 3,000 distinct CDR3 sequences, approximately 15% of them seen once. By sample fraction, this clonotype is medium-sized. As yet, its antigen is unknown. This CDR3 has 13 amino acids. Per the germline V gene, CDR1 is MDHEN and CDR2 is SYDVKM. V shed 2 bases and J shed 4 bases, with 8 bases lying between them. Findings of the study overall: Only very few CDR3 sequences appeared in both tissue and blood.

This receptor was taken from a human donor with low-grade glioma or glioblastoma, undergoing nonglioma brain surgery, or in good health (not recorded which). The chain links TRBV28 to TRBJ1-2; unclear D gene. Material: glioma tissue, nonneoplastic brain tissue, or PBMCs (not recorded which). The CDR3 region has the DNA TGTGCCAGCAGTTTAGGCAGGACCTATGGCTACACCTTC. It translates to CASSLGRTYGYTF.